The present TCR beta chain was sequenced within a study of T cells in Graves' hyperthyroidism and ophthalmopathy. Study background: Pretreatment peripheral blood was obtained at initial diagnosis.

V shed 2 bases, J shed 6 bases, and the junction held 5 bases outside the gene matches. CDR1 is GTSNPN, CDR2 SVGIG, per germline (reference sequence). This CDR3 is 14 amino acids long. Diagnostic assessment was based on clinical symptoms, serum thyroxine and TRAb, thyroid ultrasound and orbital computed tomography. The source material, RNA transcripts, was used to amplify TCR beta CDR3 regions. First-round RT-PCR targeting the TCR CDR3 was performed with the HTBI primer set. One entry per CDR3 protein, called by TCRdb with MiXCR from the multiplex PCR reads. The sample lists a few hundred thousand distinct CDR3 sequences, 20% to 25% occurring once. Study-wide results and limits: Most clonotypes that expanded in the thyroid above 0.001 also showed up in blood.

This clonotype was seen many times. What it recognizes is unknown. This TCR derives from a woman aged 45 to 65 with Graves' hyperthyroidism. The rearrangement joins TRBV30 to TRBJ2-3; the match to TRBD2 covers 10 bases. Sequencing was done on a sample of blood. The CDR3 DNA follows: TGTGCCTGGAGTTTAAGCGGGGGGGCGGATACGCAGTATTTT. This encodes CAWSLSGGADTQYF.